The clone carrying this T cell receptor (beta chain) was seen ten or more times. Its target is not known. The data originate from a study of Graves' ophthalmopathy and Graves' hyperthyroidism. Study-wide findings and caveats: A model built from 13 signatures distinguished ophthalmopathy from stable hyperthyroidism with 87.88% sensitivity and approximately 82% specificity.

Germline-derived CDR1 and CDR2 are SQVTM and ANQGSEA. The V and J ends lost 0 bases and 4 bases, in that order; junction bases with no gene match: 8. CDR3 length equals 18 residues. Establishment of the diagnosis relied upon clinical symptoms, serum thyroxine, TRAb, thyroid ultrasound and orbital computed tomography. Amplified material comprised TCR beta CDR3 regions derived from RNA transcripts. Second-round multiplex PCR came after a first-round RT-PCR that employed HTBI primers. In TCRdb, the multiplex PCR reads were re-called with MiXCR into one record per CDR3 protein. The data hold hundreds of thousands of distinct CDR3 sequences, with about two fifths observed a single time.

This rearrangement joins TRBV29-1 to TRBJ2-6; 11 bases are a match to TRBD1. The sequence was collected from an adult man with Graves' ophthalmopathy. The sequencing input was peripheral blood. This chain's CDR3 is CSVEEADRGRSGANVLTF. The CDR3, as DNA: TGCAGCGTTGAAGAGGCGGACAGGGGGCGGTCAGGGGCCAACGTCCTGACTTTC.